The clone carrying this T cell receptor beta chain was seen a single time. This sample was included in a study of T cell clones after liver transplantation. Generated by immunoSEQ multiplex PCR, the TCRdb table keeps only in-frame clones and is missing some. This sample yields 55,000 to 80,000 clones, of which about 92% are seen a single time; less than 3.5% belongs to the top ten. Germline assignment: CDR1 SQVTM and CDR2 ANQGSEA. This CDR3 has 13 amino acids. Trimming at V came to 4 bases and at J to 6 bases, leaving 5 bases not matched to a gene. V is TRBV29-1 and J is TRBJ2-3; TRBD2 matches 9 bases. The sequenced sample was CD4+ T cells from blood, obtained before liver transplant. The sequence came from a human donor who received a liver transplant. CDR3 DNA: TGCAGCGTTGCAACTAGCGGGTGGGATACGCAGTATTTT. Amino acid sequence: CSVATSGWDTQYF.